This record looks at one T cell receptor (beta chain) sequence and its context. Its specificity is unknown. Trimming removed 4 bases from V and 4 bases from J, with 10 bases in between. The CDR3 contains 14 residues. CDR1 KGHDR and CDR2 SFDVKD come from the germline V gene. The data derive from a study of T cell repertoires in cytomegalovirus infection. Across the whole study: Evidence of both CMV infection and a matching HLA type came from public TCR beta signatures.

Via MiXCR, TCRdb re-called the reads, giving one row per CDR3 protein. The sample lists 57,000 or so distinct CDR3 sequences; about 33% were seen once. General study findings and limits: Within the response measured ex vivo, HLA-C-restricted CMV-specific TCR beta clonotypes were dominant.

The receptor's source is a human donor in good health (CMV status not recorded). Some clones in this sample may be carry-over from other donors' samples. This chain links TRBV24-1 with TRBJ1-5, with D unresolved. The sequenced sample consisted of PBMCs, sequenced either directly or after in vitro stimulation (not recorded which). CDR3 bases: TGTGCCACCAGTGACCCGGGCCCTAATCAGCCCCAGCATTTT. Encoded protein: CATSDPGPNQPQHF.